Sequencing of this TCR beta chain was carried out in a study of siplizumab effects on memory and regulatory T cells. The CDR3 length is 16 residues. V lost 2 bases and J lost 6; bases outside the gene matches: 7. The germline V gene has CDR1 SGHRS and CDR2 YFSETQ. Assay used: immunoSEQ multiplex PCR; TCRdb lists only in-frame clones, some missing. The sample yields about 62,000 clones, less than 80% seen once. This TCR was sampled from a human donor in good health. The sequenced sample was memory CD4+ T cells sorted from blood. The rearrangement joins TRBV5-1 to TRBJ2-7, with TRBD2 matching 14 bases. This CDR3 reads CASSFVTSGGAREQYF. The CDR3 nucleotides are TGCGCCAGCAGCTTCGTGACTAGCGGGGGGGCCCGCGAGCAGTACTTC.